This T cell receptor (beta chain) was retrieved from a study of T cells in Graves' hyperthyroidism and ophthalmopathy. A patient was excluded if there was uncontrolled infection, other autoimmune disease, pregnancy or lactation. V was clipped by 4 bases and J by 5 bases; unmatched bases: 7. There are 15 residues in the CDR3. The germline CDR1 and CDR2 sequences are SGHRS and YFSETQ. Amplified TCR beta CDR3 regions derived from RNA transcripts. HTBI primers were employed in a first-round RT-PCR of the TCR CDR3. TCRdb fed the multiplex PCR reads into MiXCR, producing one record per CDR3 protein. The sample includes 350,000 to 400,000 distinct CDR3 sequences, 15% of them seen just once.

This sequence originates from a woman between 25 and 40 years old with Graves' hyperthyroidism. The chain combines TRBV5-1 with TRBJ2-7; 12 bases are shared with TRBD1. Sequenced material: blood. CDR3 protein: CASSPGTGGSDEQYF. As DNA, the CDR3 is TGCGCCAGCAGCCCGGGGACAGGGGGCTCGGACGAGCAGTACTTC.